This T cell receptor (beta chain) was found in a study of blood T cell repertoires in COVID-19. Study summary: From T cells, B-cell-depleted T cells, or PBMCs came the material, which was cDNA or gDNA.

This CDR3 has 12 amino acids. V lost 7 bases to trimming and J lost 4 bases, with 10 bases between them. CDR1 MDHEN and CDR2 SYDVKM come from the germline V gene. In the original analysis: Amplification from reference gene primers served as the basis for estimated nucleated cell counts. The repertoire was sequenced with immunoSEQ multiplex PCR; TCRdb's copy has only in-frame clones and lacks some. V, J and clone size reflect that table, while D and trimming were determined from the DNA. Of nearly 350,000 clones in the sample, roughly 90% were seen once. Cohort allocation depended upon clinical history that participants reported. Among Cohort 3 donors, those recovered had two negative PCRs, clearance, or symptom resolution.

The sample consisted of PBMCs or T cells enriched from blood (not recorded which). This sequence was found in a woman younger than 45 who had recovered from COVID-19. The chain is built from TRBV28 and TRBJ1-1; D is unclear. The CDR3, as DNA: TGTGCCAGCACTGAGGTAGGCACTGAAGCTTTCTTT. This codes for CASTEVGTEAFF. The full variable domain, with the rest looked up from reference TRBV28 and TRBJ1-1, is DVKVTQSSRYLVKRTGEKVFLECVQDMDHENMFWYRQDPGLGLRLIYFSYDVKMKEKGDIPEGYSVSREKKERFSLILESASTNQTSMYLCASTEVGTEAFFGQGTRLTVV.